The sequence of this TCR beta chain was determined in a study of blood T cell repertoires in COVID-19. Background on the study: PBMCs, B-cell-depleted T cells, or T cells provided the cDNA or gDNA that made up the material.

Method: immunoSEQ multiplex PCR; TCRdb's copy keeps in-frame clones and lacks some. The sample records roughly 230,000 clones, 84% being singletons. The origin of this receptor is a man aged 45 to 65 with active or convalescent COVID-19. Sequencing was done on a sample of peripheral blood.

The CDR3 bases are TGTGCCAGCACCCCTAGCGGAGCCTACAATGAGCAGTTCTTC. This sequence encodes CASTPSGAYNEQFF. This rearrangement joins TRBV6-5 to TRBJ2-1; 7 nucleotides match TRBD2. This CDR3 is 14 amino acids long. Per germline, CDR1 MNHEY and CDR2 SVGAGI. With V trimmed by 7 bases and J by 2 bases, 5 bases remained unmatched.